The next 26 T cell receptor beta chains were all read from a single sample in a study of blood T cell repertoires in COVID-19. TCRdb's table, derived via immunoSEQ multiplex PCR, lists solely in-frame clones and lacks some. The sample includes under 130,000 clones, more than 80% of them seen just once. The material sequenced was peripheral blood. Source of these receptors: a woman in her fifties or sixties with acute or convalescent COVID-19.

J is TRBJ2-6 and V is TRBV9, with 7 bases lining up with TRBD1. This CDR3 is built from 17 residues. V was clipped by 2 bases and J by 0 bases; unmatched bases: 5. The germline V gene encodes CDR1 SGDLS and CDR2 YYNGEE. The CDR3 bases are TGTGCCAGCAGCGTTGGGACAGTAGGCTCTGGGGCCAACGTCCTGACTTTC. Translation: CASSVGTVGSGANVLTF.

As regards this clone: The sample carries other DNA sequences with the same CDR3. The chain combines TRBV11-3 with TRBJ2-1, with 7 bases that match TRBD2. The ends lost 1 base at V and 4 bases at J; junction bases unmatched: 1. Germline V lookup: CDR1 SGHNT, CDR2 YENEEA. The CDR3 is 14 amino acids. The CDR3 nucleotides read TGTGCCAGCAGCTTAGCGGGAGGTTACAATGAGCAGTTCTTC. It is translated as CASSLAGGYNEQFF.

In this sample, this clone turned up once. The chain uses TRBV6-5 and TRBJ1-5; D perhaps matches TRBD1 (5 bases). V was shortened by 8 bases and J by 0 bases, with 14 bases between the two germline ends. Germline CDR1 and CDR2: MNHEY and SVGAGI. The CDR3 length is 15 residues. The CDR3 coding sequence is TGTGCCAGCTCACGGGGGGTACTTAGCAATCAGCCCCAGCATTTT. Translated: CASSRGVLSNQPQHF.

This chain links TRBV19 with TRBJ1-6; possibly TRBD1 for D (5 bases). CDR1 is LNHDA and CDR2 is SQIVND in the germline V gene (reference sequence). This CDR3 spans 14 amino acids. Trimming cost V 2 bases and J 9 bases, with 11 bases left between them. CDR3 DNA sequence: TGTGCCAGTAGTATAACAGACAGCCTTTCACCCCTCCACTTT. Its translation is CASSITDSLSPLHF.

This sequence joins TRBV5-1 and TRBJ1-2; 7 nucleotides line up with TRBD1. The CDR3 totals 13 residues. V shed 5 bases and J 3 bases; nucleotides not matched to a gene: 4. CDR1 SGHRS and CDR2 YFSETQ come from the germline V gene. This CDR3 is CASRTGEDYGYTF. For the CDR3, the DNA is TGCGCCAGCAGAACAGGGGAGGACTATGGCTACACCTTC.

The J gene is TRBJ2-7, the V gene TRBV28; the D gene is possibly TRBD2 (5 bases). The germline gives CDR1 MDHEN, CDR2 SYDVKM. The CDR3 sequence is 13 residues long. V gave up 5 bases and J gave up 1 base, with 9 bases separating them. The CDR3 nucleotides are TGTGCCAGCAGTGGAGGATTTTCCTACGAGCAGTACTTC. Amino acid sequence: CASSGGFSYEQYF.

The chain carries TRBV10-2 and TRBJ2-1; TRBD2 matches 8 bases. CDR3 length: 15 residues. Germline V lookup: CDR1 WSHSY, CDR2 SAAADI. V trimming: 2 bases; J trimming: 7 bases; junction bases outside the gene matches: 7. The CDR3 here is CASSEAGGLGNEQFF. DNA of the CDR3: TGCGCCAGCAGTGAGGCGGGAGGTTTGGGGAATGAGCAGTTCTTC.

The chain has TRBV19 and TRBJ1-4; D gene ambiguous. V lost 3 bases and J lost 2, with 10 bases in between. Germline assignment: CDR1 LNHDA and CDR2 SQIVND (reference sequence). This CDR3 has 15 amino acids. Here the CDR3 DNA reads TGTGCCAGTAGTATCCCGGCAGGTACTAATGAAAAACTGTTTTTT. Translated, it gives CASSIPAGTNEKLFF. Based on the CDR3 plus reference TRBV19 and TRBJ1-4, the full variable domain is DGGITQSPKYLFRKEGQNVTLSCEQNLNHDAMYWYRQDPGQGLRLIYYSQIVNDFQKGDIAEGYSVSREKKESFPLTVTSAQKNPTAFYLCASSIPAGTNEKLFFGSGTQLSVL.

The chain couples TRBV13 to TRBJ2-2; the match to TRBD2 covers 8 bases. J was trimmed by 5 bases and V by 5 bases; bases with no gene match: 13. Germline V gene lookup returns CDR1 PRHDT and CDR2 FYEKMQ (reference sequence). The CDR3 has 17 amino acids. The CDR3: CASSPIGREESTGELFF. For the CDR3, the DNA is TGTGCCAGCAGCCCAATCGGGCGGGAGGAATCAACCGGGGAGCTGTTTTTT.

This chain connects TRBV27 to TRBJ1-1; 8 bases are shared with TRBD1. The CDR3 is 15 amino acids. V lost 4 bases and J lost 0; bases outside the gene matches: 4. The germline CDR1 and CDR2 sequences are MNHEY and SMNVEV (reference sequence). CDR3 nucleotide sequence: TGTGCCAGCAGTTCTTGGGGACAGGTGAACACTGAAGCTTTCTTT. This gives the protein CASSSWGQVNTEAFF.

The CDR3, as DNA: TGTGCCACCAGCAGAGAGGGGGGTGAAGCTTTCTTT. As protein: CATSREGGEAFF. The V and J genes are TRBV15 and TRBJ1-1; D may be TRBD1 (5 bases). Germline V gene data show CDR1 as LNHNV and CDR2 as YYDKDF (reference sequence). The V and J ends lost 0 bases and 7 bases respectively, with 6 bases between them. CDR3 length: 12 residues.

This clone was observed a handful of times. The chain links TRBV6-6 to TRBJ2-1; a weak D match, TRBD2 (6 bases). Germline CDR1 and CDR2: MNHNY and SVGAGI (reference sequence). V was pared by 4 bases and J by 6 bases, with 16 bases between. This CDR3 region has 15 residues. CDR3 DNA sequence: TGTGCCAGCAGTTCCGACGCATGGCGGGGCAATGAGCAGTTCTTC. Encoded protein: CASSSDAWRGNEQFF.

CDR3: CASSFSQVNNEQFF. The DNA for the CDR3 is TGTGCCAGCAGCTTTTCCCAGGTTAACAATGAGCAGTTCTTC. The gene calls are TRBV7-9 and TRBJ2-1; the D is unclear. V was pared by 3 bases and J by 5 bases, with 11 bases between. This CDR3 contains 14 residues. Germline V gene sequence: CDR1 SEHNR, CDR2 FQNEAQ (reference sequence).

The rearrangement links TRBV6-5 to TRBJ1-1; D gene ambiguous. The CDR3 is 14 residues long. Germline CDR1 reads MNHEY; CDR2 reads SVGAGI. V lost 4 bases, J lost 0 bases, and 9 bases lay in between. The CDR3: CASSLHLMNTEAFF. CDR3 bases: TGTGCCAGCAGTTTACACCTCATGAACACTGAAGCTTTCTTT.

This clone has just a few counts. J is TRBJ1-6 and V is TRBV2; weak D call: TRBD1 (5 bases). Per the germline V gene, CDR1 is SNHLY and CDR2 is FYNNEI. The germline V and J ends were trimmed by 7 bases and 9 bases, with 16 bases remaining between them. The CDR3 covers 14 residues. The CDR3 DNA reads TGTGCCAGCACCGCGCAGGGTATAGGTTCACCCCTCCACTTT. The encoded protein is CASTAQGIGSPLHF. The variable domain in full, completed from reference TRBV2 and TRBJ1-6, reads EPEVTQTPSHQVTQMGQEVILRCVPISNHLYFYWYRQILGQKVEFLVSFYNNEISEKSEIFDDQFSVERPDGSNFTLKIRSTKLEDSAMYFCASTAQGIGSPLHFGNGTRLTVT.

The genes are TRBV2 and TRBJ1-1; D is perhaps TRBD1 (5 bases). Germline V gives CDR1 SNHLY, CDR2 FYNNEI. This CDR3 is built from 14 residues. The ends were cut back, 7 bases at V and 3 bases at J, with 15 bases in the middle. The CDR3 DNA reads as TGTGCCAGCACCGTGGGGGGGAAGGACACTGAAGCTTTCTTT. Translation: CASTVGGKDTEAFF.

The chain recombines TRBV3-1 (or the pseudogene TRBV3-2) with TRBJ1-2, with D perhaps matching TRBD1 (6 bases). Germline V gene data show CDR1 as LGHDT and CDR2 as YNNKEL (reference sequence). V lost 4 bases and J 6 bases, leaving 18 bases between the germline ends. This CDR3 has 15 amino acids. Written as DNA, the CDR3 is TGTGCCAGCAGCCCAAACGCAGGGGCCTTGAATGGCTACACCTTC. Protein sequence: CASSPNAGALNGYTF.

This CDR3 is CARGDFFTDTQYF. CDR3 bases: TGTGCCCGGGGGGACTTTTTCACAGATACGCAGTATTTT. The chain employs TRBV7-2 and TRBJ2-3; 7 positions agree with TRBD2. Germline CDR1 SGHTA, CDR2 FQGNSA. The length of the CDR3 is 13 residues. With 11 bases clipped from V and 2 bases from J, the junction kept 7 bases outside the gene matches.

This sequence joins TRBV6-6 and TRBJ2-7; 12 bases line up with TRBD2. Germline CDR1 and CDR2: MNHNY and SVGAGI (reference sequence). The CDR3 is 16 amino acids. V was pared by 5 bases and J by 7 bases, with 12 bases of the junction left unmatched. Here the CDR3 reads CASSDLSPGLAGEQYF. CDR3 DNA: TGTGCCAGCAGTGACTTATCGCCGGGACTAGCGGGTGAGCAGTACTTC.

The chain carries TRBV4-1 and TRBJ2-3, with 7 bases that match TRBD2. The CDR3 extends over 15 amino acids. Trimming removed 6 bases from V and 4 bases from J; junction bases left unmatched: 10. The germline gives CDR1 MGHRA, CDR2 YSYEKL. This CDR3 is CASSPGGGEADTQYF. CDR3 DNA sequence: TGCGCCAGCAGTCCCGGGGGAGGGGAGGCAGATACGCAGTATTTT.

This chain joins TRBV28 and TRBJ1-5; D is ambiguous. The CDR3 contains 16 residues. Trimming stripped 5 bases from V and 1 base from J, with 15 bases between. CDR1 is MDHEN, CDR2 SYDVKM, per germline. CDR3 amino acids: CASSPRGGLSNQPQHF. Written as DNA, the CDR3 is TGTGCCAGCAGTCCTCGGGGAGGTTTGAGCAATCAGCCCCAGCATTTT.

The rearrangement links TRBV5-1 to TRBJ2-5; 10 bases are a match to TRBD1. Germline values: CDR1 SGHRS, CDR2 YFSETQ. The CDR3 totals 15 residues. V dropped 3 bases and J dropped 5; count of bases not matched to a gene: 7. Written as DNA, the CDR3 is TGCGCCAGCAGCTGGGCTGGGGACAGGGGTGAGACCCAGTACTTC. As protein: CASSWAGDRGETQYF.

The V call is TRBV28, the J call TRBJ1-5; TRBD1 matches 7 bases. This CDR3 is built from 16 residues. CDR1 and CDR2 (germline): MDHEN, SYDVKM. Trimming removed 5 bases from V and 1 base from J; junction bases left unmatched: 8. The CDR3 bases are TGTGCCAGCAGTCCGACAGGGCGGACCAGCAATCAGCCCCAGCATTTT. Translating gives CASSPTGRTSNQPQHF. The complete variable domain, with remaining parts taken from reference TRBV28 and TRBJ1-5, reads DVKVTQSSRYLVKRTGEKVFLECVQDMDHENMFWYRQDPGLGLRLIYFSYDVKMKEKGDIPEGYSVSREKKERFSLILESASTNQTSMYLCASSPTGRTSNQPQHFGDGTRLSIL.

J is TRBJ1-5 and V is TRBV12-3 or TRBV12-4; D is undetermined. The CDR3 totals 13 residues. Trimming left V 6 bases short and J 6 bases short, with 12 bases between. The CDR3 protein is CASSQEQVQPQHF. The CDR3 DNA is TGTGCCAGCAGCCAAGAGCAGGTTCAGCCCCAGCATTTT.

The chain recombines TRBV18 with TRBJ1-1; 8 nucleotides agree with TRBD1. V lost 4 bases to trimming and J lost 2 bases; unmatched junction nucleotides: 12. Germline V gene lookup returns CDR1 KGHSH and CDR2 LQKENI. This CDR3 comprises 17 residues. The CDR3 DNA is TGTGCCAGCTCACAAACTGGCGGGACAGGACTTAACACTGAAGCTTTCTTT. The encoded protein is CASSQTGGTGLNTEAFF.

This chain joins TRBV7-6 and TRBJ2-1; the match to TRBD2 covers 9 bases. V shed 4 bases, J shed 3 bases, and the junction held 13 bases outside the gene matches. The length of the CDR3 is 18 residues. Germline CDR1 SGHVS, CDR2 FNYEAQ. In DNA form, the CDR3 reads TGTGCCAGCAGCTACCCCCGGGCGGCTAGCGGGGTCTACAATGAGCAGTTCTTC. Translation: CASSYPRAASGVYNEQFF.